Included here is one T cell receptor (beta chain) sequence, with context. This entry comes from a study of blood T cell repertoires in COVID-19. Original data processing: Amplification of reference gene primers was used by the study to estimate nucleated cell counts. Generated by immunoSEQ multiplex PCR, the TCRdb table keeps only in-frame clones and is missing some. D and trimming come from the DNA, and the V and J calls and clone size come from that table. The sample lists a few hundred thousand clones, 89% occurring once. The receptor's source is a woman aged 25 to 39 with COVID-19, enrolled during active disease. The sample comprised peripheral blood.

The chain's CDR3 is CASSLGQASYEQYV. The CDR3 DNA follows: TGTGCCAGCAGTTTAGGGCAGGCGTCCTACGAGCAGTACGTC. The rearrangement links TRBV28 to TRBJ2-7; D not certain. CDR3 length equals 14 residues. CDR1 and CDR2 (germline): MDHEN, SYDVKM. The V and J ends lost 2 bases and 1 base respectively, with 9 bases between them.